Following are 5 T cell receptor beta chains from one sample sequenced in a study of naive and memory T cell subsets. The beta constant-region primer was an equimolar mix of two oligonucleotides covering TRBC1 and TRBC2. TCRdb independently ran MiXCR on the UMI-ligation and nested PCR reads; one entry per CDR3 protein. The profile shows about 80,000 distinct CDR3 sequences, over 10% of them singletons. The sequenced sample consisted of central memory CD4+ T cells from blood. Receptors were obtained from a human donor in good health.

This clonotype has ten or more counts. The gene calls are TRBV19 and TRBJ2-7; D is undetermined. The CDR3 spans 14 residues. Per germline, CDR1 LNHDA and CDR2 SQIVND (reference sequence). Trimming cost V 5 bases and J 5 bases, with 16 bases left between them. The CDR3 bases are TGTGCCAGTAGTCGGTCCGACATAAGTGACGAGCAGTACTTC. Protein sequence: CASSRSDISDEQYF.

The chain is built from TRBV20-1 and TRBJ2-1, with TRBD2 matching 10 bases. V lost 5 bases, J lost 5 bases, and 6 bases stayed unmatched. The CDR3 runs 14 residues. Looked up from germline, CDR1 is DFQATT and CDR2 is SNEGSKA (reference sequence). CDR3 sequence: CSARSGRSNNEQFF. DNA for the CDR3: TGCAGTGCTCGTAGCGGGAGGAGTAACAATGAGCAGTTCTTC.

The chain combines TRBV5-1 with TRBJ2-7; 7 bases fit TRBD1. V trimming: 5 bases; J trimming: 5 bases; junction bases outside the gene matches: 7. CDR1 and CDR2 from the germline V gene are SGHRS and YFSETQ. The CDR3 is 13 residues long. This chain's CDR3 is CASRFQGDHEQYF. DNA of the CDR3: TGCGCCAGCAGGTTCCAGGGGGACCACGAGCAGTACTTC.

This clonotype was observed a handful of times. V gene TRBV4-1 combines with J gene TRBJ2-5; 7 bases agree with TRBD2. Germline loops: CDR1 MGHRA, CDR2 YSYEKL. The CDR3 sequence is 14 residues long. Trimming cost V 2 bases and J 4 bases; bases outside gene matches: 4. CDR3 residues: CASSQWEGLETQYF. The CDR3 DNA sequence: TGCGCCAGCAGCCAATGGGAGGGCCTAGAGACCCAGTACTTC.

The sample holds a few counts of this clonotype. The chain recombines TRBV7-8 with TRBJ2-7; no reliable D call. Trimming pared 3 bases from V and 0 bases from J, leaving 9 bases between. The CDR3 extends over 14 amino acids. The germline V gene has CDR1 SGHVS and CDR2 FQNEAQ. DNA for the CDR3: TGTGCCAGCAGCTTGGAACTCGGCTCCTACGAGCAGTACTTC. The encoded protein is CASSLELGSYEQYF. The variable domain in full, with the rest retrieved from reference TRBV7-8 and TRBJ2-7, is GAGVSQSPRYKVAKRGQDVALRCDPISGHVSLFWYQQALGQGPEFLTYFQNEAQLDKSGLPSDRFFAERPEGSVSTLKIQRTQQEDSAVYLCASSLELGSYEQYFGPGTRLTVT.